The 31 T cell receptor beta chains below were found in one sample sequenced in a study of CD8+ T cells in alopecia areata. The sample's treatment: oral pan-JAK inhibitor, 5-10 mg twice daily. Following RNA extraction, reverse transcription yielded cDNA that acted as the sequencing template. Generated by immunoSEQ multiplex PCR, the TCRdb table keeps only in-frame clones and is missing some. The sample yields over 150,000 clones, 60% to 70% seen once. This material consisted of CD4+ T cells sorted from blood, taken at week 4, from a patient treated with tofacitinib. Every receptor here comes from a human donor with alopecia areata.

CDR3 sequence: CASSHVKGITDNTEAFF. The CDR3 nucleotides read TGTGCCAGCTCACACGTCAAGGGGATCACAGACAACACTGAAGCTTTCTTT. This chain connects TRBV18 to TRBJ1-1; D perhaps matches TRBD1 (5 bases). Germline CDR1 and CDR2: KGHSH and LQKENI. Trimming left V 4 bases short and J 2 bases short, with 20 bases between. CDR3 length: 17 amino acids.

The chain is built from TRBV29-1 and TRBJ2-3; D is undetermined. Trimming stripped 1 base from V and 0 bases from J, with 8 bases between. The length of the CDR3 is 14 residues. Per the germline V gene, CDR1 is SQVTM and CDR2 is ANQGSEA. DNA of the CDR3: TGCAGCGTTGAAGGCTACTCTAGCACAGATACGCAGTATTTT. The encoded protein is CSVEGYSSTDTQYF.

The rearrangement uses TRBV29-1 and TRBJ2-1; TRBD2 might be the D (5 bases). The CDR3 contains 15 residues. Trimming stripped 3 bases from V and 0 bases from J, with 12 bases between. Germline lookup yields CDR1 SQVTM and CDR2 ANQGSEA. The CDR3 loop is CSVESGLSSYNEQFF. The CDR3 nucleotides are TGCAGCGTTGAGTCCGGACTTTCCTCCTACAATGAGCAGTTCTTC.

The chain couples TRBV2 to TRBJ2-7, with TRBD1 identical over 7 bases. J gave up 6 bases and V 2 bases, and 1 base lay outside the gene matches. Germline V gives CDR1 SNHLY, CDR2 FYNNEI. The length of the CDR3 is 12 residues. CDR3 DNA: TGTGCCAGCAGTGAAAACAGGGGCGAGCAGTACTTC. It specifies CASSENRGEQYF.

The gene calls are TRBV7-2 and TRBJ1-1; the match to TRBD1 covers 10 bases. Germline-derived CDR1 and CDR2 are SGHTA and FQGNSA. The CDR3 spans 14 residues. V was pared by 5 bases and J by 4 bases, with 4 bases of the junction left unmatched. The CDR3 sequence is CASSPDRGPTEAFF. The CDR3 nucleotides read TGTGCCAGCAGCCCAGACAGGGGGCCCACTGAAGCTTTCTTT.

The chain carries TRBV23-1 and TRBJ1-1, with D tentatively TRBD1 (5 bases). TRBV23-1 is an open reading frame, and its role is uncertain. This CDR3 has 17 amino acids. V lost 3 bases to trimming and J lost 7 bases, with 24 bases between them. In DNA, the CDR3 is TGCGCCAGCAGTCATTTTGTGCAGGGCATTTTGGAGGGTGAAGCTTTCTTT. Translated: CASSHFVQGILEGEAFF.

The V and J genes are TRBV9 and TRBJ2-3, with D perhaps matching TRBD2 (5 bases). The ends were cut back, 0 bases at V and 3 bases at J, with 11 bases in the middle. Germline CDR1 is SGDLS and CDR2 is YYNGEE. This CDR3 has 15 amino acids. CDR3 sequence: CASSVDVGVTDTQYF. CDR3 in DNA: TGTGCCAGCAGCGTAGATGTGGGAGTAACAGATACGCAGTATTTT.

This clone showed up just once. The chain is built from TRBV5-1 and TRBJ1-2; D is undetermined. The CDR3 has 14 residues. V was pared by 3 bases and J by 4 bases, with 13 bases between. The V gene's germline CDR1 is SGHRS and CDR2 YFSETQ. As DNA, the CDR3 is TGCGCCAGCAGCTCCCCGGACGGACCCTATGGCTACACCTTC. It encodes CASSSPDGPYGYTF.

The gene calls are TRBV25-1 and TRBJ2-1; D tentatively fits TRBD1 or TRBD2 (5 bases each). This CDR3 spans 13 amino acids. Trimming took 5 bases from V and 8 from J, leaving 13 bases between them. Germline CDR1 MGHDK, CDR2 SYGVNS. The CDR3 region is CASSKPGRDEQFF. The CDR3 DNA sequence: TGTGCCAGCAGTAAGCCAGGGCGGGATGAGCAGTTCTTC. The complete variable domain, with remaining parts taken from reference TRBV25-1 and TRBJ2-1, reads EADIYQTPRYLVIGTGKKITLECSQTMGHDKMYWYQQDPGMELHLIHYSYGVNSTEKGDLSSESTVSRIRTEHFPLTLESARPSHTSQYLCASSKPGRDEQFFGPGTRLTVL.

This clone was observed a single time. The chain couples TRBV7-2 to TRBJ1-4; 7 bases fit TRBD1. Per the germline V gene, CDR1 is SGHTA and CDR2 is FQGNSA. V was pared by 5 bases and J by 3 bases, with 3 bases of the junction left unmatched. The CDR3 covers 14 residues. This chain's CDR3 is CASSRDRANEKLFF. CDR3 in DNA: TGTGCCAGCAGCCGGGACAGAGCTAATGAAAAACTGTTTTTT.

The J gene is TRBJ2-1, the V gene TRBV30, with D tentatively TRBD2 (6 bases). Between the trimmed V and J ends, which lost 8 bases and 2 bases, there was a span of 16 bases. The CDR3 is 14 residues long. From germline, CDR1 is GTSNPN and CDR2 SVGIG (reference sequence). CDR3: CAGAASEAYNEQFF. The CDR3 coding sequence is TGTGCCGGGGCGGCTAGCGAGGCCTACAATGAGCAGTTCTTC.

CDR3 loop: CASSDLQGLYGYTF. The CDR3 DNA reads as TGTGCCAGCAGTGACTTACAGGGACTCTATGGCTACACCTTC. The rearrangement links TRBV2 to TRBJ1-2, with D maybe TRBD1 (6 bases). This CDR3 is 14 amino acids long. In germline, CDR1 is SNHLY, CDR2 FYNNEI. V was clipped by 3 bases and J by 4 bases, with 12 bases between them.

This clone was counted between two and nine times. This sequence joins TRBV27 and TRBJ2-7, with TRBD2 identical over 9 bases. Germline trimming cut 5 bases from V and 3 bases from J; bases unmatched to any gene: 11. Germline CDR1 is MNHEY and CDR2 is SMNVEV (reference sequence). The CDR3 loop spans 16 amino acids. The CDR3 is CASSQRGGGGNYEQYF. Written as DNA, the CDR3 is TGTGCCAGCAGTCAAAGGGGCGGGGGGGGCAACTACGAGCAGTACTTC.

This clone was recorded only once. DNA for the CDR3: TGTGCCAGCAGTTTATTGGCCAGCGGCTACGAGCAGTACTTC. This sequence encodes CASSLLASGYEQYF. This rearrangement joins TRBV28 to TRBJ2-7, with a weak D call TRBD2 (5 bases). The CDR3 consists of 14 residues. V was shortened by 1 base and J by 3 bases, with 10 bases between the two germline ends. CDR1 is MDHEN, CDR2 SYDVKM, per germline.

This chain links TRBV29-1 with TRBJ1-4, with 8 bases that match TRBD1. In germline, CDR1 is SQVTM, CDR2 ANQGSEA. V gave up 6 bases and J gave up 1 base; unmatched junction bases: 7. This CDR3 contains 15 residues. The CDR3 reads CSVAGQGGTNEKLFF. The CDR3 DNA reads as TGCAGCGTAGCAGGACAGGGTGGAACTAATGAAAAACTGTTTTTT.

The CDR3 loop is CASRLDLQETQYF. The CDR3 DNA sequence: TGTGCCAGTCGCCTCGACCTCCAAGAGACCCAGTACTTC. The rearrangement links TRBV7-9 to TRBJ2-5; no clear D. The CDR3 runs to 13 residues. V lost 9 bases to trimming and J lost 1 base, with 12 bases between them. CDR1 and CDR2 from the germline V gene are SEHNR and FQNEAQ (reference sequence).

J is TRBJ2-5 and V is TRBV11-2; D could derive from TRBD1 or TRBD2 (5 bases each). The CDR3 totals 14 residues. The germline V gene encodes CDR1 SGHAT and CDR2 FQNNGV. Deletions cut 4 bases from V and 5 bases from J, with 14 bases between. This CDR3 is CASSYPRGLETQYF. As DNA, the CDR3 is TGTGCCAGCAGCTATCCGAGGGGCTTGGAGACCCAGTACTTC. The full variable domain, in which reference TRBV11-2 and TRBJ2-5 provide the parts outside the CDR3, is EAGVAQSPRYKIIEKRQSVAFWCNPISGHATLYWYQQILGQGPKLLIQFQNNGVVDDSQLPKDRFSAERLKGVDSTLKIQPAKLEDSAVYLCASSYPRGLETQYFGPGTRLLVL.

The V gene is TRBV4-1, the J gene TRBJ2-7; maybe TRBD2 (6 bases). Germline V gene data show CDR1 as MGHRA and CDR2 as YSYEKL. This CDR3 is built from 16 residues. V was trimmed by 1 base and J by 4 bases, leaving 17 bases between them. CDR3 DNA: TGCGCCAGCAGCCAAGGACTGGACTACTCCCCTTACGAGCAGTACTTC. It translates to CASSQGLDYSPYEQYF.

The chain carries TRBV9 and TRBJ2-2; D is uncertain. Per germline, CDR1 SGDLS and CDR2 YYNGEE. CDR3 size: 14 residues. The ends were cut back, 3 bases at V and 8 bases at J, with 14 bases in the middle. CDR3 bases: TGTGCCAGCAGCGCCGACCTGCGTTGGGGGGAGCTGTTTTTT. This encodes CASSADLRWGELFF.

In this sample, this clone turned up once. J is TRBJ2-6 and V is TRBV4-2; 12 nucleotides align to TRBD1. This CDR3 region has 19 residues. V shed 5 bases, J shed 3 bases, and the junction held 11 bases outside the gene matches. CDR1 and CDR2 from the germline V gene are LGHNA and YNFKEQ. The CDR3 region is CASSSLGTGGAVGANVLTF. CDR3 nucleotide sequence: TGTGCCAGCAGCTCTCTCGGGACAGGGGGCGCGGTTGGGGCCAACGTCCTGACTTTC.

J is TRBJ1-2 and V is TRBV29-1; D is possibly TRBD1 (5 bases). Germline values: CDR1 SQVTM, CDR2 ANQGSEA. CDR3 length equals 13 residues. V was pared by 4 bases and J by 4 bases, with 13 bases between. CDR3 sequence reads: CSVGSGLGYGYTF. CDR3 DNA sequence: TGCAGCGTTGGATCAGGGCTCGGCTATGGCTACACCTTC.

On this clone itself: Different DNA sequences within this sample yield the same CDR3. The chain links TRBV30 to TRBJ1-1; no definite D call. Germline CDR1 is GTSNPN and CDR2 is SVGIG (reference sequence). Deletions cut 2 bases from V and 2 bases from J, with 9 bases between. This CDR3 region has 13 residues. The CDR3 loop is CAWSRQLNTEAFF. CDR3 nucleotides: TGTGCCTGGAGTAGGCAGTTAAACACTGAAGCTTTCTTT.

The V call is TRBV23-1, the J call TRBJ1-5; D remains unclear. TRBV23-1 is an open reading frame, and its role is uncertain. V gave up 4 bases and J gave up 1 base, with 11 bases separating them. The CDR3 loop spans 15 amino acids. The CDR3 protein is CASSPFLRSNQPQHF. CDR3 sequence (DNA): TGCGCCAGCAGTCCCTTTCTAAGGAGCAATCAGCCCCAGCATTTT.

The chain has TRBV5-1 and TRBJ1-5; 10 bases fit TRBD1. Germline loops: CDR1 SGHRS, CDR2 YFSETQ. Trimming cost V 0 bases and J 4 bases; bases outside gene matches: 4. CDR3 length: 16 residues. The DNA of the CDR3 is TGCGCCAGCAGCTTGGATGGACAGGGGGGAAATCAGCCCCAGCATTTT. Its protein product is CASSLDGQGGNQPQHF.

This clone was counted at least ten times. The rearrangement links TRBV11-2 to TRBJ1-1; D not certain. This CDR3 is built from 13 residues. Germline V gives CDR1 SGHAT, CDR2 FQNNGV. Trimming shortened V by 1 base and J by 1 base, and 4 bases separated the two germline ends. The CDR3 coding sequence is TGTGCCAGCAGCTTAGGGTGGAACACTGAAGCTTTCTTT. Translating it yields CASSLGWNTEAFF.

This clone was counted only a few times. Written as DNA, the CDR3 is TGTGCCAGCAGGGGGGGGAGGGCCGACGATGAGCAGTTCTTC. Its translation: CASRGGRADDEQFF. This chain uses TRBV7-2 with TRBJ2-1, with 7 bases lining up with TRBD2. Germline V CDR1 and CDR2: SGHTA, FQGNSA. This CDR3 has 14 residues. V trimming: 6 bases; J trimming: 8 bases; junction bases outside the gene matches: 10.

J is TRBJ2-7 and V is TRBV28; D gene ambiguous. V dropped 7 bases and J dropped 9 bases, with 13 bases sitting between them. In germline, CDR1 is MDHEN, CDR2 SYDVKM. The CDR3 is 11 amino acids. CDR3 bases: TGTGCCAGCAATGGAGACCTTGGGCAGTACTTC. Translation gives CASNGDLGQYF. Using reference TRBV28 and TRBJ2-7 for the parts outside the CDR3, the full variable domain is DVKVTQSSRYLVKRTGEKVFLECVQDMDHENMFWYRQDPGLGLRLIYFSYDVKMKEKGDIPEGYSVSREKKERFSLILESASTNQTSMYLCASNGDLGQYFGPGTRLTVT.

The chain recombines TRBV15 with TRBJ1-1; a weak D match, TRBD1 (6 bases). The V gene lost 0 bases and the J gene lost 11 bases, with 10 bases spanning the gap. This CDR3 is 12 amino acids long. CDR1 LNHNV and CDR2 YYDKDF come from the germline V gene (reference sequence). This chain's CDR3 is CATSRDTGLAFF. The CDR3 region has the DNA TGTGCCACCAGCAGAGACACAGGGTTGGCTTTCTTT.

J is TRBJ2-5 and V is TRBV7-2; 7 positions agree with TRBD1. Germline CDR1 reads SGHTA; CDR2 reads FQGNSA. The CDR3 has 13 residues. The trim removed 5 bases at V and 4 bases at J, leaving 4 bases unmatched. CDR3 in DNA: TGTGCCAGCAGCATCTCAGGGGGAGAGACCCAGTACTTC. Its protein product is CASSISGGETQYF.

V usage is TRBV5-1 and J usage is TRBJ2-7; D is unclear. CDR3 length equals 14 residues. Looked up from germline, CDR1 is SGHRS and CDR2 is YFSETQ. Trimming removed 0 bases from V and 4 bases from J, with 11 bases in between. CDR3 nucleotide sequence: TGCGCCAGCAGCTTGGAAGGCGCCGGTTACGAGCAGTACTTC. Protein: CASSLEGAGYEQYF.

This rearrangement joins TRBV7-3 to TRBJ1-1, with no clear D. The CDR3 totals 13 residues. V was cut by 3 bases and J by 1 base, with 6 bases left in between. The germline gives CDR1 SGHTA, CDR2 FQGTGA. DNA for the CDR3: TGTGCCAGCAGCTTCAGTTCGAACACTGAAGCTTTCTTT. This codes for CASSFSSNTEAFF.